Below, 32 T cell receptor beta chains from the same sample are listed, as sequenced in a study of T-cell memory formation after mild COVID-19. A single record per CDR3 protein comes from TCRdb applying MiXCR to the 5' RACE reads. The table has roughly 450,000 distinct CDR3 sequences, roughly 18% seen once. Specimen: PBMCs or a T cell subset sorted from them (not recorded which). These receptors were taken from an adult woman who had mild COVID-19 (a few samples of this study predate the infection). Cell type and time point are not known.

The V call is TRBV20-1, the J call TRBJ1-1, with D perhaps matching TRBD1 (6 bases). Trimming left V 5 bases short and J 3 bases short, with 22 bases between. The CDR3 runs to 16 residues. In germline, CDR1 is DFQATT, CDR2 SNEGSKA (reference sequence). The chain's CDR3 is CSAPWGGRVRDTEAFF. CDR3 coding DNA: TGCAGTGCTCCGTGGGGGGGGCGGGTTCGAGACACTGAAGCTTTCTTT.

This clonotype came up a few times. J is TRBJ1-5 and V is TRBV12-3 or TRBV12-4; D remains ambiguous. V was pared by 5 bases and J by 0 bases, with 5 bases between. The CDR3 runs to 13 residues. The CDR3 DNA follows: TGTGCCAGCAGTGGTAATAGCAATCAGCCCCAGCATTTT. Encoded protein: CASSGNSNQPQHF.

The chain employs TRBV7-2 and TRBJ1-4; 9 nucleotides align to TRBD1. V shed 3 bases, J shed 5 bases, and the junction held 1 base outside the gene matches. The CDR3 runs 14 residues. From germline, CDR1 is SGHTA and CDR2 FQGNSA. This CDR3 is CASSLDRGNEKLFF. The CDR3 DNA is TGTGCCAGCAGCTTGGACAGGGGCAATGAAAAACTGTTTTTT. Together with reference TRBV7-2 and TRBJ1-4, the CDR3 gives the full variable domain: GAGVSQSPSNKVTEKGKDVELRCDPISGHTALYWYRQSLGQGLEFLIYFQGNSAPDKSGLPSDRFSAERTGGSVSTLTIQRTQQEDSAVYLCASSLDRGNEKLFFGSGTQLSVL.

V gene TRBV14 combines with J gene TRBJ2-7; 8 nucleotides agree with TRBD1. Trimming cost V 3 bases and J 0 bases; bases outside gene matches: 10. The CDR3 extends over 17 amino acids. Germline assignment: CDR1 SGHDN and CDR2 FVKESK. CDR3 DNA sequence: TGTGCCAGCAGCCAGGGGGAAGGACAGGGATTCTCCTACGAGCAGTACTTC. It yields the protein CASSQGEGQGFSYEQYF. The entire variable domain, with the rest obtained from reference TRBV14 and TRBJ2-7, is as follows: EAGVTQFPSHSVIEKGQTVTLRCDPISGHDNLYWYRRVMGKEIKFLLHFVKESKQDESGMPNNRFLAERTGGTYSTLKVQPAELEDSGVYFCASSQGEGQGFSYEQYFGPGTRLTVT.

This clonotype was seen a handful of times. The gene calls are TRBV20-1 and TRBJ2-3; D is ambiguous. The length of the CDR3 is 14 residues. Trimming removed 1 base from V and 0 bases from J, with 8 bases in between. Germline CDR1 reads DFQATT; CDR2 reads SNEGSKA (reference sequence). The chain's CDR3 is CSARVGKSTDTQYF. For the CDR3, the DNA is TGCAGTGCTAGAGTTGGCAAAAGCACAGATACGCAGTATTTT.

The sample holds many counts of this clonotype. The V gene is TRBV24-1, the J gene TRBJ2-1; 10 bases map to TRBD2. The germline V gene has CDR1 KGHDR and CDR2 SFDVKD. CDR3 length: 16 amino acids. Unmatched junction bases numbered 4, after V lost 2 bases and J lost 4 bases. The CDR3 sequence: CATSDSSGSAYNEQFF. The DNA of the CDR3 is TGTGCCACCAGTGATTCTAGCGGGAGCGCTTACAATGAGCAGTTCTTC.

Only a few counts were recorded for this clonotype. The chain links TRBV12-3 or TRBV12-4 to TRBJ2-1; possibly TRBD2 for D (5 bases). The CDR3 loop spans 11 amino acids. V was shortened by 10 bases and J by 14 bases, with 18 bases between the two germline ends. The CDR3 region has the DNA TGTGCCATCCAAGTTCTAGAGGGAAAGTTCTTC. Residues: CAIQVLEGKFF.

The chain is built from TRBV7-9 and TRBJ1-1; D might be TRBD1 (5 bases). Deletions cut 0 bases from V and 7 bases from J, with 15 bases between. Germline V gives CDR1 SEHNR, CDR2 FQNEAQ (reference sequence). The CDR3 is 15 amino acids. The CDR3 region is CASSLAQGTSNEAFF. CDR3 DNA sequence: TGTGCCAGCAGCTTAGCCCAGGGTACATCGAATGAAGCTTTCTTT. The complete variable domain, with remaining parts taken from reference TRBV7-9 and TRBJ1-1, reads DTGVSQNPRHKITKRGQNVTFRCDPISEHNRLYWYRQTLGQGPEFLTYFQNEAQLEKSRLLSDRFSAERPKGSFSTLEIQRTEQGDSAMYLCASSLAQGTSNEAFFGQGTRLTVV.

This sequence joins TRBV18 and TRBJ2-7; perhaps TRBD2 as D (6 bases). CDR3 size: 13 residues. With 10 bases removed from V and 4 bases from J, the gap between germline ends came to 17 bases. Germline assignment: CDR1 KGHSH and CDR2 LQKENI. The CDR3 sequence: CATSRAGSYEQYF. In DNA form, the CDR3 reads TGTGCCACTTCAAGGGCGGGAAGTTACGAGCAGTACTTC.

This sequence joins TRBV12-3 or TRBV12-4 and TRBJ1-4, with a weak D call TRBD1 (6 bases). The CDR3 length is 15 residues. Between the trimmed V and J ends, which lost 7 bases and 0 bases, there was a span of 12 bases. The CDR3 DNA reads TGTGCCAGCATTAGAGGGGGGACAACTAATGAAAAACTGTTTTTT. This translates into CASIRGGTTNEKLFF.

CDR3 protein: CATSGRGTGPDTQYF. Here the CDR3 DNA reads TGTGCCACCAGTGGCAGGGGGACCGGCCCAGATACGCAGTATTTT. The genes are TRBV24-1 and TRBJ2-3; 7 nucleotides match TRBD1. The CDR3 spans 15 residues. Germline V gene data show CDR1 as KGHDR and CDR2 as SFDVKD. The V segment lost 5 bases and the J segment 4 bases; nucleotides outside the gene matches: 8.

The V and J genes are TRBV12-3 or TRBV12-4 and TRBJ1-1; no firm D call. V lost 3 bases, J lost 0 bases, and 11 bases lay in between. The CDR3 covers 15 residues. The CDR3 loop is CASSLKGTVNTEAFF. The CDR3 DNA reads as TGTGCCAGCAGTTTGAAGGGTACAGTGAACACTGAAGCTTTCTTT.

J is TRBJ1-2 and V is TRBV24-1; no clear D. CDR3 length: 13 residues. Germline values: CDR1 KGHDR, CDR2 SFDVKD. Trimming cost V 2 bases and J 8 bases, with 11 bases left between them. The CDR3 DNA reads TGTGCCACCAGTGATTCGGGGTGGCGCGGCTACACCTTC. Amino acid sequence: CATSDSGWRGYTF.

This clonotype was observed many times. The chain employs TRBV10-3 and TRBJ2-5; TRBD2 aligns across 10 bases. The CDR3 loop spans 15 amino acids. Germline CDR1 ENHRY, CDR2 SYGVKD. J gave up 2 bases and V 5 bases, and 5 bases lay outside the gene matches. CDR3 in DNA: TGTGCCATCAGTTCAATAGCGGGAGGACAAGAGACCCAGTACTTC. The encoded protein is CAISSIAGGQETQYF.

The CDR3 bases are TGCAGTGCTAGAGATTCGGGGCAGGATGGCGGTGGCTACACCTTC. As protein: CSARDSGQDGGGYTF. This rearrangement joins TRBV20-1 to TRBJ1-2; weak D call: TRBD1 (5 bases). Deletions cut 0 bases from V and 7 bases from J, with 18 bases between. Germline V gene sequence: CDR1 DFQATT, CDR2 SNEGSKA (reference sequence). The CDR3 runs 15 residues.

This clonotype was found a few times. The rearrangement joins TRBV20-1 to TRBJ1-3; tentative D call: TRBD1 (5 bases). This CDR3 is built from 14 residues. Germline V gene lookup returns CDR1 DFQATT and CDR2 SNEGSKA (reference sequence). With 6 bases removed from V and 2 bases from J, the gap between germline ends came to 14 bases. In DNA, the CDR3 is TGCAGTGCCCGGACAACTAGAGCTGGAAACACCATATATTTT. Amino acid sequence: CSARTTRAGNTIYF.

This clonotype appeared a few times. This chain connects TRBV11-2 to TRBJ2-2; TRBD1 agrees at 7 bases. CDR1 and CDR2 from the germline V gene are SGHAT and FQNNGV. The CDR3 loop spans 16 amino acids. The V and J ends lost 5 bases and 5 bases, in that order; junction bases with no gene match: 11. CDR3 DNA sequence: TGTGCCAGCAGCCCAATAAGGGGGCGAGATACCGGGGAGCTGTTTTTT. Translation gives CASSPIRGRDTGELFF.

In this sample, this clonotype turned up many times. This chain uses TRBV5-5 with TRBJ2-1; D remains ambiguous. V shed 4 bases and J shed 6 bases, with 17 bases lying between them. From germline, CDR1 is SGHKS and CDR2 YYEKEE (reference sequence). The CDR3 loop spans 15 amino acids. CDR3 in amino acids: CASSPRLGSANEQFF. The CDR3 region has the DNA TGTGCCAGCAGCCCCCGCTTAGGGTCCGCCAATGAGCAGTTCTTC.

A few counts support this clonotype. The chain is built from TRBV9 and TRBJ2-3, with D perhaps TRBD1 (6 bases). This CDR3 spans 17 amino acids. V was clipped by 0 bases and J by 8 bases, with 22 bases between them. The germline V gene encodes CDR1 SGDLS and CDR2 YYNGEE. CDR3 coding DNA: TGTGCCAGCAGCGTAGGGGGTGGGGGCCCGGCGATGACTACGCAGTATTTT. Amino acids: CASSVGGGGPAMTTQYF.

V is TRBV5-6 and J is TRBJ2-7, with unresolved D. Trimming stripped 0 bases from V and 1 base from J, with 8 bases between. This CDR3 is 14 amino acids long. Germline V CDR1 and CDR2: SGHDT, YYEEEE. The CDR3 spells CASSLADESYEQYF. The DNA for the CDR3 is TGTGCCAGCAGCTTGGCGGATGAGTCCTACGAGCAGTACTTC.

This clonotype occurred a few times. The chain employs TRBV2 and TRBJ2-4; TRBD1 might be the D (6 bases). The V gene's germline CDR1 is SNHLY and CDR2 FYNNEI. The CDR3 runs 13 residues. The V gene lost 8 bases and the J gene lost 4 bases, with 12 bases spanning the gap. CDR3 in DNA: TGTGCCAGCCTTGGGACAACAAAAAACATTCAGTACTTC. It translates to CASLGTTKNIQYF.

This sequence joins TRBV7-8 and TRBJ2-1; TRBD1 matches at 8 bases. Germline V lookup: CDR1 SGHVS, CDR2 FQNEAQ. This CDR3 comprises 19 residues. J gave up 0 bases and V 2 bases, and 12 bases lay outside the gene matches. The CDR3 spells CASSLPPISGQGSYNEQFF. CDR3 nucleotides: TGTGCCAGCAGCTTACCCCCGATTTCCGGACAGGGCTCCTACAATGAGCAGTTCTTC.

Ten or more counts support this clonotype. This chain joins TRBV3-1 and TRBJ1-1; a weak D match, TRBD1 (6 bases). CDR1 and CDR2 (germline): LGHDT, YNNKEL (reference sequence). The CDR3 totals 15 residues. Between the trimmed V and J ends, which lost 1 base and 1 base, there was a span of 10 bases. CDR3 nucleotides: TGTGCCAGCAGCCAAGGCGCCAGGGGGAACACTGAAGCTTTCTTT. Its translation: CASSQGARGNTEAFF.

The genes are TRBV7-3 and TRBJ1-1; a possible D gene is TRBD1 (6 bases). This CDR3 is built from 18 residues. V gave up 1 base and J gave up 2 bases, with 20 bases separating them. The germline V gene has CDR1 SGHTA and CDR2 FQGTGA. The CDR3 protein is CASSLKGGLRRDNTEAFF. The CDR3 region has the DNA TGTGCCAGCAGCTTAAAGGGGGGGTTGAGACGAGATAACACTGAAGCTTTCTTT.

This clonotype was counted a few times. The chain recombines TRBV4-2 with TRBJ2-1; 10 positions agree with TRBD2. Trimming removed 4 bases from V and 1 base from J; junction bases left unmatched: 4. Germline V gene sequence: CDR1 LGHNA, CDR2 YNFKEQ. The CDR3 runs 16 residues. CDR3 sequence reads: CASSLQREGSYNEQFF. CDR3 nucleotides: TGTGCCAGCAGCCTCCAGCGGGAGGGATCCTACAATGAGCAGTTCTTC.

The chain joins TRBV20-1 to TRBJ2-7; D is possibly TRBD1 (5 bases). CDR1 is DFQATT, CDR2 SNEGSKA, per germline (reference sequence). This CDR3 region has 13 residues. V gave up 1 base and J gave up 2 bases, with 9 bases separating them. The CDR3 nucleotides read TGCAGTGCTAGAGGGGGCAGCACCTACGAGCAGTACTTC. Translating it yields CSARGGSTYEQYF.

This clonotype was seen more than once but under ten times. The chain links TRBV7-6 to TRBJ1-4; D gene uncertain. The CDR3 sequence is 16 residues long. In germline, CDR1 is SGHVS, CDR2 FNYEAQ. V gave up 5 bases and J gave up 2 bases, with 15 bases separating them. The CDR3 sequence is CASSPHRGSTNEKLFF. DNA for the CDR3: TGTGCCAGCAGCCCACATCGGGGAAGTACTAATGAAAAACTGTTTTTT.

This clonotype was found a few times. The chain joins TRBV12-3 or TRBV12-4 to TRBJ2-5, with D tentatively TRBD1 or TRBD2 (5 bases each). V lost 7 bases and J lost 5, with 23 bases in between. This CDR3 contains 16 residues. The CDR3 is CASTSTGREYGETQYF. DNA for the CDR3: TGTGCCAGCACCTCCACTGGCAGGGAGTATGGGGAGACCCAGTACTTC.

This rearrangement joins TRBV2 to TRBJ2-2, with D possibly matching TRBD1 (6 bases). Between the trimmed V and J ends, which lost 7 bases and 0 bases, there was a span of 12 bases. The germline gives CDR1 SNHLY, CDR2 FYNNEI. CDR3 length: 15 amino acids. The CDR3: CASIRDTANTGELFF. The CDR3 DNA sequence: TGTGCCAGCATCCGGGACACCGCGAACACCGGGGAGCTGTTTTTT.

In this sample, this clonotype turned up many times. V usage is TRBV7-2 and J usage is TRBJ2-7, with TRBD1 as a possible D gene (5 bases). The length of the CDR3 is 16 residues. V dropped 2 bases and J dropped 3 bases, with 17 bases sitting between them. The germline CDR1 and CDR2 sequences are SGHTA and FQGNSA. The CDR3 DNA reads TGTGCCAGCAGCTTACAGGACACTCGAAGGGGCTACGAGCAGTACTTC. As protein: CASSLQDTRRGYEQYF.

The chain uses TRBV5-4 and TRBJ2-7; D gene uncertain. The CDR3 is 13 amino acids. The germline V gene has CDR1 SGHNT and CDR2 YYREEE (reference sequence). The V end was cut by 0 bases, the J end by 3 bases, with 7 bases between. CDR3 bases: TGTGCCAGCAGCTTGGCCCAAAACTACGAGCAGTACTTC. Translating gives CASSLAQNYEQYF.

The table lists this clonotype with a few counts. J is TRBJ1-2 and V is TRBV12-3 or TRBV12-4; D might be TRBD1 (5 bases). Between the trimmed V and J ends, which lost 0 bases and 7 bases, there was a span of 12 bases. This CDR3 is built from 14 residues. As DNA, the CDR3 is TGTGCCAGCAGTTTAGCGGGGGGATTAAGTGGCTACACCTTC. Its protein product is CASSLAGGLSGYTF.